The 16 T cell receptor beta chains given below trace back to one sample, sequenced in a study of cytomegalovirus exposure and HLA in healthy donors. The PCR had 60 Vbeta and 13 Jbeta primers. Libraries were prepared by immunoSEQ multiplex PCR; TCRdb keeps only in-frame clonotypes and omits some of them. The table records some 200,000 clones, just under 85% of them present only once. Sequences were obtained from PBMCs. The receptors were sampled from a woman aged 40-49 years in good health and CMV-seronegative.

The chain links TRBV9 to TRBJ2-2, with a tentative D call TRBD1 (5 bases). Germline loops: CDR1 SGDLS, CDR2 YYNGEE. Trimming removed 3 bases at V and 3 bases at J, with 9 bases between. The CDR3 has 14 amino acids. As DNA, the CDR3 is TGTGCCAGCAGCGGCGACAGTCACACCGGGGAGCTGTTTTTT. This encodes CASSGDSHTGELFF.

CDR3 residues: CASSLGSVAGGAYNEQFF. Here the CDR3 DNA reads TGCGCCAGCAGCTTGGGTTCGGTTGCGGGGGGCGCGTACAATGAGCAGTTCTTC. J is TRBJ2-1 and V is TRBV5-1, with 8 positions matching TRBD2. The V segment lost 0 bases and the J segment 4 bases; nucleotides outside the gene matches: 12. The CDR3 extends over 18 amino acids. Germline V gene lookup returns CDR1 SGHRS and CDR2 YFSETQ.

The gene calls are TRBV5-8 and TRBJ1-1, with D perhaps matching TRBD1 (6 bases). Germline V gene sequence: CDR1 SGHTS, CDR2 YDEGEE. The CDR3 sequence is 16 residues long. V gave up 0 bases and J gave up 1 base, with 13 bases separating them. Here the CDR3 DNA reads TGTGCCAGCAGCTTGGAACCCCAGGGGAAGAACACTGAAGCTTTCTTT. Translation gives CASSLEPQGKNTEAFF.

This sequence joins TRBV5-8 and TRBJ2-2; 9 bases are a match to TRBD1. Germline-derived CDR1 and CDR2 are SGHTS and YDEGEE. J lost 6 bases, V lost 3 bases, and 9 bases had no gene match. There are 16 residues in the CDR3. CDR3 sequence (DNA): TGTGCCAGCAGCTACGGGACAGGGTCCCCTCCCGGGGAGCTGTTTTTT. Translation gives CASSYGTGSPPGELFF. Full variable domain (rest looked up from reference TRBV5-8 and TRBJ2-2): EAGVTQSPTHLIKTRGQQATLRCSPISGHTSVYWYQQALGLGLQFLLWYDEGEERNRGNFPPRFSGRQFPNYSSELNVNALELEDSALYLCASSYGTGSPPGELFFGEGSRLTVL.

This chain connects TRBV10-3 to TRBJ1-1, with 7 bases aligning to TRBD1. This CDR3 contains 13 residues. With 2 bases clipped from V and 8 bases from J, the junction kept 5 bases outside the gene matches. Germline V gene lookup returns CDR1 ENHRY and CDR2 SYGVKD. The CDR3 protein is CAISEEGGAEAFF. The CDR3 DNA is TGTGCCATCAGTGAGGAAGGGGGCGCAGAAGCTTTCTTT.

A single count supports this clone. The chain recombines TRBV7-3 with TRBJ2-1; perhaps TRBD1 as D (5 bases). From germline, CDR1 is SGHTA and CDR2 FQGTGA. The CDR3 is 13 amino acids. Deletions cut 4 bases from V and 5 bases from J, with 9 bases between. CDR3 nucleotide sequence: TGTGCCAGCAGCTCCACAGGAAACAATGAGCAGTTCTTC. Encoded protein: CASSSTGNNEQFF.

This clone was picked up one time. The chain couples TRBV6-5 to TRBJ2-1; D might be TRBD2 (6 bases). CDR1 and CDR2 from the germline V gene are MNHEY and SVGAGI. CDR3 length equals 13 residues. V lost 4 bases to trimming and J lost 11 bases, with 15 bases between them. The CDR3 DNA reads TGTGCCAGCAGTTTAGGGTCGGGACTCAAGCAGTTCTTC. Protein: CASSLGSGLKQFF.

The chain is built from TRBV6-1 and TRBJ1-2; 8 bases are a match to TRBD1. V gave up 4 bases and J gave up 6 bases; unmatched junction bases: 7. This CDR3 has 14 amino acids. From germline, CDR1 is MNHNS and CDR2 SASEGT. Here the CDR3 reads CASSVWTGRDGYTF. CDR3 bases: TGTGCCAGCAGTGTCTGGACAGGGAGGGATGGCTACACCTTC.

The chain employs TRBV9 and TRBJ2-1; TRBD1 might be the D (6 bases). Germline CDR1 and CDR2: SGDLS and YYNGEE. Trimming stripped 4 bases from V and 6 bases from J, with 20 bases between. The CDR3 spans 16 residues. CDR3 amino acids: CASSYGGSPLGNEQFF. Here the CDR3 DNA reads TGTGCCAGCAGCTATGGGGGCTCCCCCCTGGGCAATGAGCAGTTCTTC.

This clone has just one count. The chain recombines TRBV7-9 with TRBJ1-1; D uncertain. The CDR3 spans 14 residues. V dropped 5 bases and J dropped 1 base, with 11 bases sitting between them. CDR1 is SEHNR, CDR2 FQNEAQ, per germline (reference sequence). The CDR3 loop reads CASSAWQPNTEAFF. The CDR3 coding sequence is TGTGCCAGCAGCGCTTGGCAACCGAACACTGAAGCTTTCTTT.

The chain combines TRBV9 with TRBJ1-2, with 9 bases fitting TRBD1. Germline V lookup: CDR1 SGDLS, CDR2 YYNGEE. V lost 7 bases to trimming and J lost 6 bases; unmatched junction nucleotides: 16. CDR3 length: 16 amino acids. The CDR3 here is CASGRDRVYEGHGYTF. The CDR3 region has the DNA TGTGCCAGCGGCCGGGACAGGGTCTATGAGGGCCATGGCTACACCTTC.

V and J are TRBV7-9 and TRBJ2-7; possibly TRBD1 for D (5 bases). Per the germline V gene, CDR1 is SEHNR and CDR2 is FQNEAQ (reference sequence). CDR3 length: 13 residues. Trimming took 5 bases from V and 2 from J, leaving 10 bases between them. The chain's CDR3 is CASSATTAYEQYF. Here the CDR3 DNA reads TGTGCCAGCAGCGCAACGACAGCCTACGAGCAGTACTTC.

V and J are TRBV27 and TRBJ2-2; D is undetermined. Germline CDR1 is MNHEY and CDR2 is SMNVEV (reference sequence). The V end lost 3 bases, the J end lost 6 bases, and 5 bases lay between the germline ends. The CDR3 runs to 12 residues. The CDR3 reads CASSFHAGELFF. The CDR3 DNA reads TGTGCCAGCAGTTTTCATGCCGGGGAGCTGTTTTTT.

This chain uses TRBV27 with TRBJ1-5, with D unresolved. This CDR3 is 13 amino acids long. Per germline, CDR1 MNHEY and CDR2 SMNVEV (reference sequence). Trimming cost V 2 bases and J 4 bases, with 6 bases left between them. Here the CDR3 DNA reads TGTGCCAGCAGTTTAGTCGGGAATCAGCCCCAGCATTTT. Translated: CASSLVGNQPQHF.

The V gene is TRBV9, the J gene TRBJ2-1, with TRBD1 matching 10 bases. V gave up 3 bases and J gave up 8 bases; unmatched junction bases: 11. Germline loops: CDR1 SGDLS, CDR2 YYNGEE. The CDR3 sequence is 16 residues long. Here the CDR3 reads CASSANAGTGVDEQFF. CDR3 bases: TGTGCCAGCAGCGCCAACGCCGGGACAGGGGTCGATGAGCAGTTCTTC.

Of note for this clone: The junction shows a germline mismatch at one end, possibly a read error. This chain uses TRBV7-2 with TRBJ2-3, with D hard to call. Germline V CDR1 and CDR2: SGHTA, FQGNSA. This CDR3 has 12 residues. For the CDR3, the DNA is TGTGCCAGCACCTTAAACGAGGATACGCAGTATTTT. Translating it yields CASTLNEDTQYF.